These 2 T cell receptor beta chains came from one sample sequenced in a study of T cell changes during pregnancy in multiple sclerosis. The method was immunoSEQ multiplex PCR; TCRdb's version includes in-frame clones alone and lacks a portion of them. Counted here are 70,000 or so clones, 85% to 95% occurring once; the ten biggest clones make up 0.29%. Material: CD4+ T cells from peripheral blood mononuclear cells, obtained after pregnancy. All receptors derive from a female donor with multiple sclerosis, enrolled in a pregnancy study.

The chain links TRBV28 to TRBJ1-5, with TRBD1 matching over 10 bases. Germline V gives CDR1 MDHEN, CDR2 SYDVKM. The V gene end was trimmed by 6 bases and the J gene end by 2 bases; junction bases not matched to a gene: 7. The length of the CDR3 is 16 residues. In nucleotides, the CDR3 is TGTGCCAGCAGCCCTCAGACAGGGGGCGGCAATCAGCCCCAGCATTTT. Translation gives CASSPQTGGGNQPQHF.

This clone was counted between two and nine times. No conserved phenylalanine or tryptophan ends this CDR3, so it is likely a read error. The DNA is omitted, as the CDR3 cannot be located on it reliably, and the CDR3 follows TCRdb's listing. The V gene is TRBV10-1, the J gene TRBJ1-1; TRBD1 reflects the table's D call only, with no check against the DNA. Germline loops: CDR1 WNHNN, CDR2 SYGVQD (reference sequence). Including both end residues, the CDR3 is 8 amino acids long. CDR3: CASSDRGS.